This T cell receptor beta chain was profiled in a study of blood T cell repertoires in COVID-19. At the level of the study: PBMCs, B-cell-depleted T cells, or T cells provided the cDNA or gDNA that made up the material.

V was pared by 4 bases and J by 0 bases, with 15 bases between. CDR3 length: 17 amino acids. As originally analysed: How many nucleated cells were present was estimated from reference gene primer amplification. Profiled with immunoSEQ multiplex PCR; TCRdb holds only in-frame clones, not every one. Clone size and V and J calls were adopted from that table, with D and trimming inferred from the DNA. The sample yields tens of thousands of clones, roughly 80% seen once. The sequenced material came from peripheral blood. The receptor was derived from an older woman with acute or convalescent COVID-19. The rearrangement links TRBV23-1 to TRBJ1-4; weak D call: TRBD1 (5 bases). TRBV23-1 has ORF status, its function being uncertain. In nucleotides, the CDR3 is TGCGCCAGCAGTCGACGGTTTGGGGCAGCAACTAATGAAAAACTGTTTTTT. It encodes CASSRRFGAATNEKLFF.